This T cell receptor beta chain was sequenced in a study of blood T cell repertoires in COVID-19. There are many counts of this clone. The CDR3 length is 15 residues. V was clipped by 3 bases and J by 5 bases; unmatched bases: 8. Germline V gives CDR1 MNHNS, CDR2 SASEGT. Assignment of participants to cohorts was predicated upon participant-reported clinical history. Libraries were prepared by immunoSEQ multiplex PCR; TCRdb keeps only in-frame clonotypes and omits some of them. Of over 250,000 clones in the sample, approximately 87% were seen once. Sequencing used PBMCs or T cells enriched from blood (not recorded which). The J gene is TRBJ1-1, the V gene TRBV6-1, with 8 bases that match TRBD1. This clonotype originated in a woman aged 25 to 45 who had recovered from COVID-19. DNA for the CDR3: TGTGCCAGCAGTGATGACACAGGGGGGATAACTGAAGCTTTCTTT. Encoded protein: CASSDDTGGITEAFF.